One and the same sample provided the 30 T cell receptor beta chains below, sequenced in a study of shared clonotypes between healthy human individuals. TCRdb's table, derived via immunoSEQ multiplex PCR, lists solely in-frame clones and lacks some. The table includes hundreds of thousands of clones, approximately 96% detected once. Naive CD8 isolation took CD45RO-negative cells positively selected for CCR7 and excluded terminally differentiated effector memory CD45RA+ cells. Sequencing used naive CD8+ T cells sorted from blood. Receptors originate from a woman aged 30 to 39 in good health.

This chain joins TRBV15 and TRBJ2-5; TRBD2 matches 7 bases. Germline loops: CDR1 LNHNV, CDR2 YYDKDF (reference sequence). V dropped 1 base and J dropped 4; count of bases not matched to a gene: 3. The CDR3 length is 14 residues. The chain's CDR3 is CATSRAGGRETQYF. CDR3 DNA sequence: TGTGCCACCAGCAGAGCGGGAGGCAGAGAGACCCAGTACTTC.

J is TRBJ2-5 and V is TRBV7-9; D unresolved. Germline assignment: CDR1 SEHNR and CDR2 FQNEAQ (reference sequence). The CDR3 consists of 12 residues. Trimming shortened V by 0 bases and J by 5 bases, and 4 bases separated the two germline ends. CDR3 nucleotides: TGTGCCAGCAGCTTAGCTCTGGAGACCCAGTACTTC. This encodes CASSLALETQYF.

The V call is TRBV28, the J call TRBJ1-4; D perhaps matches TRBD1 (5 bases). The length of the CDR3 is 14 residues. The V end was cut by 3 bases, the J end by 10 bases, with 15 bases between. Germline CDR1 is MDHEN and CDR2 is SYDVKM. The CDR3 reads CASSFSREVLKLFF. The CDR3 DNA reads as TGTGCCAGCAGTTTCTCCAGGGAGGTTTTAAAACTGTTTTTT.

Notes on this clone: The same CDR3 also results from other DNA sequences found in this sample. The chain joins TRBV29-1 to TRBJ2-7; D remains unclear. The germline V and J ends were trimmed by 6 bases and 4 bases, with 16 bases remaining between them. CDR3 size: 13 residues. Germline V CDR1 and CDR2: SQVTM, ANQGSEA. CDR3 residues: CSVDQPGKYEQYF. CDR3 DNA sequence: TGCAGCGTCGACCAACCGGGTAAATACGAGCAGTACTTC.

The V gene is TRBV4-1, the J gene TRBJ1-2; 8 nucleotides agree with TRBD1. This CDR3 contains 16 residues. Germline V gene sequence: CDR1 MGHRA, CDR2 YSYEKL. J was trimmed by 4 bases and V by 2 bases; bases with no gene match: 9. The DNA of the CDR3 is TGCGCCAGCAGCCAAAATCCCGGACAGGGCAGCTATGGCTACACCTTC. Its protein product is CASSQNPGQGSYGYTF.

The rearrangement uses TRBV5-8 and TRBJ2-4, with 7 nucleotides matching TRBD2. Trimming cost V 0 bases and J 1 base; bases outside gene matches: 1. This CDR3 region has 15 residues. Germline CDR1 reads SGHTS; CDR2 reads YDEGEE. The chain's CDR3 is CASSLGEGAKNIQYF. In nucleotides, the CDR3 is TGTGCCAGCAGCTTGGGGGAGGGTGCCAAAAACATTCAGTACTTC.

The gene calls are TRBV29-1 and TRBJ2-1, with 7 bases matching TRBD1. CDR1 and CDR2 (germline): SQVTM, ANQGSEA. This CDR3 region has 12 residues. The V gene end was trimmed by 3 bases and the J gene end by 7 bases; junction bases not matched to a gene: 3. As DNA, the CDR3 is TGCAGCGTTGAGGGGACAGTTAATGAGCAGTTCTTC. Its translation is CSVEGTVNEQFF.

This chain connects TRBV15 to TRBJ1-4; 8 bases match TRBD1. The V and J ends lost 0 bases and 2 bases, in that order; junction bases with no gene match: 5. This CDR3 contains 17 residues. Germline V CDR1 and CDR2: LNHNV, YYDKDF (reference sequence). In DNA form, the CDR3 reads TGTGCCACCAGCAGAGAGCTTCAGGGGGCGACTAATGAAAAACTGTTTTTT. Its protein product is CATSRELQGATNEKLFF.

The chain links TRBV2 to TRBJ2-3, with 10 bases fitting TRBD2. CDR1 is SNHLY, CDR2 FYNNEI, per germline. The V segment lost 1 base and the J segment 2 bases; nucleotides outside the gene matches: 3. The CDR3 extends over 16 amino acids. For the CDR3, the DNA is TGTGCCAGCAGTGAAGGGACTAGCGGTTACACAGATACGCAGTATTTT. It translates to CASSEGTSGYTDTQYF.

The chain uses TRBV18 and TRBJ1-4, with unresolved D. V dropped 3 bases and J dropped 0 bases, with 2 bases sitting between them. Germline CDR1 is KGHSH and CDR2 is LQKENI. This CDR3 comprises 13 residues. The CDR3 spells CASSPATNEKLFF. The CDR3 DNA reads TGTGCCAGCTCACCGGCAACTAATGAAAAACTGTTTTTT.

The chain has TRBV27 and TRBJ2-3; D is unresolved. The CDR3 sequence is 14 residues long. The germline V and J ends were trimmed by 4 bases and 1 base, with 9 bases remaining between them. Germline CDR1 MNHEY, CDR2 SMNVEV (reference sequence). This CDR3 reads CASSWADGTDTQYF. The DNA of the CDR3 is TGTGCCAGCAGTTGGGCAGATGGCACAGATACGCAGTATTTT.

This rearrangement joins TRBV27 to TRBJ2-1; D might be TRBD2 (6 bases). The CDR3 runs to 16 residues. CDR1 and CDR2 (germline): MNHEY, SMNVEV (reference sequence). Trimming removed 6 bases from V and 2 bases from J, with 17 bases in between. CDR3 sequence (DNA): TGTGCCAGCAGCTGGGGCGGGGCCTCCCCCTACAATGAGCAGTTCTTC. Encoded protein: CASSWGGASPYNEQFF.

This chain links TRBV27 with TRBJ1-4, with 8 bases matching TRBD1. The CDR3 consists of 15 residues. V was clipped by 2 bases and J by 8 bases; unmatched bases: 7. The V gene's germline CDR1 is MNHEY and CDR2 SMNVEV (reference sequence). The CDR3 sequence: CASSLGGTGSEKLFF. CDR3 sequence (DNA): TGTGCCAGCAGTTTAGGTGGGACAGGTAGCGAAAAACTGTTTTTT.

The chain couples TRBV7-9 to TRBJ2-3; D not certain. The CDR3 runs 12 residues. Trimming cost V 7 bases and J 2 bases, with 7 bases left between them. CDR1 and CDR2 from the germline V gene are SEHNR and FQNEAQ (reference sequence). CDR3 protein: CASNADTDTQYF. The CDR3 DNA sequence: TGTGCCAGCAACGCAGACACAGATACGCAGTATTTT.

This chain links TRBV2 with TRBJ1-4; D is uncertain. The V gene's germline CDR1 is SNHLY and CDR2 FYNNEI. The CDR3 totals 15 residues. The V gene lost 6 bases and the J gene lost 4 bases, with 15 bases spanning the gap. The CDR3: CASRRTLQRNEKLFF. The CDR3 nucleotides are TGTGCCAGCAGACGAACCCTACAGCGTAATGAAAAACTGTTTTTT.

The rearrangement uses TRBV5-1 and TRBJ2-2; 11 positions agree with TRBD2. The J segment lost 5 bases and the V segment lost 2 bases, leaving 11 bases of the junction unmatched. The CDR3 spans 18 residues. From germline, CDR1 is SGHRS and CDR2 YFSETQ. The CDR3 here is CASSFAPGTSGTTGELFF. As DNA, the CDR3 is TGCGCCAGCAGCTTTGCCCCCGGGACTAGCGGAACTACCGGGGAGCTGTTTTTT.

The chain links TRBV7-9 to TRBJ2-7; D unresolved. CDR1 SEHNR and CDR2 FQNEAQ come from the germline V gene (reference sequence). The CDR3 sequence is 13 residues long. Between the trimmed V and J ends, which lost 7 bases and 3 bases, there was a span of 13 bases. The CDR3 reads CASTPGGGYEQYF. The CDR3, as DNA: TGTGCCAGCACCCCGGGCGGCGGCTACGAGCAGTACTTC.

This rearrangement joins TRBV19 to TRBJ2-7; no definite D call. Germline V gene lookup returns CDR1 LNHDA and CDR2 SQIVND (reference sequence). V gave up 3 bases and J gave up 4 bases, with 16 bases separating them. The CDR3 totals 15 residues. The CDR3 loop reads CASSMRLPIIYEQYF. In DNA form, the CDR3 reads TGTGCCAGTAGTATGAGGCTCCCAATAATATACGAGCAGTACTTC.

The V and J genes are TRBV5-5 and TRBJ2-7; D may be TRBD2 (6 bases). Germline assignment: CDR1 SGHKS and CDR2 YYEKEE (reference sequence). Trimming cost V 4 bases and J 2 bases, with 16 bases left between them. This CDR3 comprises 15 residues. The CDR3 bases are TGTGCCAGCAGCACTCCCCGGGGGACGACCTACGAGCAGTACTTC. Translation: CASSTPRGTTYEQYF.

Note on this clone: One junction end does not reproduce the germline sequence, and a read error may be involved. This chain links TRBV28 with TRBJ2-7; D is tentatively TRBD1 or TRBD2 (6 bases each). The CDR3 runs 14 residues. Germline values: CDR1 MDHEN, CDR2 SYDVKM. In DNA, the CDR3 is TGTGCCAGCTGTTTGGGGGGCTCCCCTTGCGAGCAGTACTTC. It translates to CASCLGGSPCEQYF.

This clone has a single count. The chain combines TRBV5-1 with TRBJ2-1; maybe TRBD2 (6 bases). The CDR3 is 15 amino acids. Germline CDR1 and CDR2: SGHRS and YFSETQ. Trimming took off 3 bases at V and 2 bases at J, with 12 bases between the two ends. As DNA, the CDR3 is TGCGCCAGCAGCTCCCGCGCGGGACCCTACAATGAGCAGTTCTTC. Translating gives CASSSRAGPYNEQFF.

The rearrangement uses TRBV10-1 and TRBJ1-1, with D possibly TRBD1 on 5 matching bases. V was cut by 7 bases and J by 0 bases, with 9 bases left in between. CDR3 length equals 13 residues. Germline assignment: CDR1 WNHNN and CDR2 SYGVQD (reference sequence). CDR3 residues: CASTGDLNTEAFF. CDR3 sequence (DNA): TGCGCCAGCACGGGGGACCTGAACACTGAAGCTTTCTTT.

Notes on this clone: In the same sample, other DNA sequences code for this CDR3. CDR3 loop: CASRDRGTDTQYF. The CDR3 nucleotides are TGTGCCAGCAGGGACAGGGGTACAGATACGCAGTATTTT. This sequence joins TRBV2 and TRBJ2-3; 9 positions match TRBD1. From germline, CDR1 is SNHLY and CDR2 FYNNEI. J gave up 3 bases and V 6 bases, and 1 base lay outside the gene matches. This CDR3 region has 13 residues.

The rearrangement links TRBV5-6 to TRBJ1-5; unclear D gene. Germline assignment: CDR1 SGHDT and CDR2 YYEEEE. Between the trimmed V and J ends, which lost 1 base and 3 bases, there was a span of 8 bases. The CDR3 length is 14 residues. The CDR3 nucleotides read TGTGCCAGCAGCTTGCTGAGTTCCAATCAGCCCCAGCATTTT. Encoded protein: CASSLLSSNQPQHF.

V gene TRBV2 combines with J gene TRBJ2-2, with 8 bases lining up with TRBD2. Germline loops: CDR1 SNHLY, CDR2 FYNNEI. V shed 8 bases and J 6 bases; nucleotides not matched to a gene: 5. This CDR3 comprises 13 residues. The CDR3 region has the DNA TGTGCCAGCGGGACTAGTTTGTCCGGGGAGCTGTTTTTT. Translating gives CASGTSLSGELFF.

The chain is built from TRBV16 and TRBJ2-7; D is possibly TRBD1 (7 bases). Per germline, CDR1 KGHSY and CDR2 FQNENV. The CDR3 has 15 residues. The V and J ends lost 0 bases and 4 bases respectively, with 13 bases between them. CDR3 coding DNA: TGTGCCAGCAGCCAATCGGCACAGGGGACTTACGAGCAGTACTTC. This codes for CASSQSAQGTYEQYF.

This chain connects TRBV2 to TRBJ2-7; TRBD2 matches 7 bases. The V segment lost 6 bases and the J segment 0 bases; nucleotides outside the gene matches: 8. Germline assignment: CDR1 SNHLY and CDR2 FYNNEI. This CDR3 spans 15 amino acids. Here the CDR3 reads CASSVGGLYSYEQYF. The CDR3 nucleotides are TGTGCCAGCAGCGTCGGGGGGTTGTACTCCTACGAGCAGTACTTC.

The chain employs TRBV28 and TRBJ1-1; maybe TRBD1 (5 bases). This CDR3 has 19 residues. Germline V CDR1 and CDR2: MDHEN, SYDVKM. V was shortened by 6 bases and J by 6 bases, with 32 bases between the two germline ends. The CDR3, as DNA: TGTGCCAGCAGCCTCCCCCCCGGCGGGGCAGGCGTCGAGGTAGCTGAAGCTTTCTTT. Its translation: CASSLPPGGAGVEVAEAFF.

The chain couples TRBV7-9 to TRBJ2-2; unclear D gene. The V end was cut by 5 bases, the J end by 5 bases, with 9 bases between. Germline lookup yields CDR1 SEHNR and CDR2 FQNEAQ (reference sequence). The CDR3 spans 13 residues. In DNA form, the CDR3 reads TGTGCCAGCAGCGACTCTCGGACCGGGGAGCTGTTTTTT. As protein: CASSDSRTGELFF.

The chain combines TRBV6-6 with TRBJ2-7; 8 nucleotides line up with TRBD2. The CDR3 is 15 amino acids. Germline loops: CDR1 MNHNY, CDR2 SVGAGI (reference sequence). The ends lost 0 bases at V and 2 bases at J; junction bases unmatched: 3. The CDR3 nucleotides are TGTGCCAGCAGTTACTCGACTAGCGCGGCCTACGAGCAGTACTTC. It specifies CASSYSTSAAYEQYF.